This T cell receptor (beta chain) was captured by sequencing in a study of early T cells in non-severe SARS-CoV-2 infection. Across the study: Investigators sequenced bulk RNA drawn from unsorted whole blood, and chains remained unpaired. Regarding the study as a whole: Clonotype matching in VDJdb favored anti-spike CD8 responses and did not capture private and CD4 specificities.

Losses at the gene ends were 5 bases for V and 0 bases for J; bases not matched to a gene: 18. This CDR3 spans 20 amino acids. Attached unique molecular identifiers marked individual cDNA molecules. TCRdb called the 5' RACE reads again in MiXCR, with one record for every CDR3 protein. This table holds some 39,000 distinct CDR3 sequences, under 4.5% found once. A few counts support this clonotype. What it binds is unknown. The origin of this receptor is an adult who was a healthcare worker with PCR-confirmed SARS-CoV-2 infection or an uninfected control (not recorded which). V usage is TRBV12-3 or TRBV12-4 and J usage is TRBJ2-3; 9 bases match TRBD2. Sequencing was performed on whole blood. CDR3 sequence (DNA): TGTGCCAGCAGTGCCCCGTCTAGCGGGAAAGTAATAGGTAGCACAGATACGCAGTATTTT. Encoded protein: CASSAPSSGKVIGSTDTQYF.